Following are 23 T cell receptor beta chains from one sample sequenced in a study of blood T cell repertoires in COVID-19. Profiled with immunoSEQ multiplex PCR; TCRdb holds only in-frame clones, not every one. Among about 220,000 clones listed, over 65% were seen once. Sequencing was carried out using PBMCs or T cells enriched from blood (not recorded which). These receptor sequences come from a woman aged 55-70 years who had recovered from COVID-19.

This clone appeared once. V usage is TRBV5-6 and J usage is TRBJ1-2; 8 bases are shared with TRBD1. V lost 1 base and J lost 3; bases outside the gene matches: 8. CDR3 length: 16 amino acids. The germline CDR1 and CDR2 sequences are SGHDT and YYEEEE. DNA of the CDR3: TGTGCCAGCAGCTTGATGCGGACAGGGCGGGACTATGGCTACACCTTC. It yields the protein CASSLMRTGRDYGYTF.

This clone has a single count. The chain uses TRBV7-9 and TRBJ1-1; 9 bases fit TRBD1. CDR1 and CDR2 (germline): SEHNR, FQNEAQ (reference sequence). This CDR3 region has 15 residues. J was trimmed by 5 bases and V by 5 bases; bases with no gene match: 9. CDR3 in amino acids: CASSEWDRERTEAFF. The CDR3 nucleotides read TGTGCCAGCAGCGAATGGGACAGGGAGAGAACTGAAGCTTTCTTT.

The CDR3 region has the DNA TGTGCCAGCAGCTTATGGGACAGTGAGCAGTTCTTC. Translation: CASSLWDSEQFF. This chain connects TRBV11-2 to TRBJ2-1, with 7 bases matching TRBD1. V gave up 2 bases and J gave up 9 bases; unmatched junction bases: 1. This CDR3 is built from 12 residues. The germline V gene encodes CDR1 SGHAT and CDR2 FQNNGV.

This chain links TRBV11-2 with TRBJ2-7; 7 bases line up with TRBD1. Unmatched junction bases numbered 10, after V lost 5 bases and J lost 0 bases. The CDR3 spans 16 residues. Germline loops: CDR1 SGHAT, CDR2 FQNNGV. The CDR3 nucleotides are TGTGCCAGCAGCAGTACTCAGGGGGTCAGCTCCTACGAGCAGTACTTC. Amino acids: CASSSTQGVSSYEQYF.

The DNA of the CDR3 is TGTGCCAGCAGCTTGGGGTCGGACGAGCAGTACTTC. The encoded protein is CASSLGSDEQYF. The chain uses TRBV5-6 and TRBJ2-7; no firm D call. The CDR3 totals 12 residues. The V gene lost 0 bases and the J gene lost 5 bases, with 6 bases spanning the gap. CDR1 is SGHDT and CDR2 is YYEEEE in the germline V gene.

The V and J genes are TRBV25-1 and TRBJ1-2, with a possible D match to TRBD1 (5 bases). The CDR3 length is 17 residues. Per germline, CDR1 MGHDK and CDR2 SYGVNS. The V end was cut by 0 bases, the J end by 8 bases, with 22 bases between. The CDR3 region is CASSEYGGAGHQRGYTF. In DNA, the CDR3 is TGTGCCAGCAGTGAATACGGAGGGGCAGGACACCAACGGGGCTACACCTTC.

This chain connects TRBV12-3 or TRBV12-4 to TRBJ2-1; D gene uncertain. This CDR3 has 11 amino acids. Trimming shortened V by 7 bases and J by 14 bases, and 15 bases separated the two germline ends. DNA for the CDR3: TGTGCCAGCATATCCTCCGGTCAGGAGTTCTTC. Encoded protein: CASISSGQEFF.

This chain links TRBV5-5 with TRBJ2-7; 9 bases map to TRBD1. Per germline, CDR1 SGHKS and CDR2 YYEKEE (reference sequence). This CDR3 region has 14 residues. With V trimmed by 0 bases and J by 2 bases, 0 bases remained unmatched. CDR3 DNA sequence: TGTGCCAGCAGCTTGGGGACAGGGGCCTACGAGCAGTACTTC. Amino acids: CASSLGTGAYEQYF.

This rearrangement joins TRBV6-5 to TRBJ1-5; D gene uncertain. The CDR3 runs 14 residues. Germline values: CDR1 MNHEY, CDR2 SVGAGI. The V and J ends lost 2 bases and 7 bases respectively, with 12 bases between them. This chain's CDR3 is CASSYAETGQPQHF. The CDR3 bases are TGTGCCAGCAGTTACGCGGAGACGGGACAGCCCCAGCATTTT.

The chain joins TRBV27 to TRBJ1-5, with 7 bases aligning to TRBD1. The trim removed 8 bases at V and 8 bases at J, leaving 3 bases unmatched. The CDR3 totals 11 residues. Germline values: CDR1 MNHEY, CDR2 SMNVEV (reference sequence). The CDR3 loop is CASGQDKPQHF. Written as DNA, the CDR3 is TGTGCCAGCGGACAGGATAAGCCCCAGCATTTT.

The chain uses TRBV5-1 and TRBJ2-1; the D gene is possibly TRBD1 (6 bases). Trimming removed 7 bases at V and 3 bases at J, with 14 bases between. The germline CDR1 and CDR2 sequences are SGHRS and YFSETQ. This CDR3 is 14 amino acids long. As DNA, the CDR3 is TGCGCCAGCTTCGCACAGGGAAACTACAATGAGCAGTTCTTC. Translating gives CASFAQGNYNEQFF.

The chain combines TRBV27 with TRBJ1-2, with D perhaps matching TRBD1 (5 bases). CDR3 length: 16 residues. The germline V gene has CDR1 MNHEY and CDR2 SMNVEV (reference sequence). The germline V and J ends were trimmed by 7 bases and 3 bases, with 21 bases remaining between them. The CDR3 DNA reads TGTGCCAGCAACTCAGTTGGGGCAGGGTACGACTATGGCTACACCTTC. Translated, it gives CASNSVGAGYDYGYTF.

DNA of the CDR3: TGTGCCAGTAGTATCCTAGCGGGAATATCGGGTGAGCAGTTCTTC. This translates into CASSILAGISGEQFF. The chain links TRBV19 to TRBJ2-1; the match to TRBD2 covers 9 bases. V trimming: 3 bases; J trimming: 9 bases; junction bases outside the gene matches: 9. In germline, CDR1 is LNHDA, CDR2 SQIVND (reference sequence). The CDR3 runs 15 residues.

The genes are TRBV15 and TRBJ1-2; D is possibly TRBD1 (5 bases). V was pared by 5 bases and J by 0 bases, with 13 bases between. The CDR3 length is 15 residues. Germline V lookup: CDR1 LNHNV, CDR2 YYDKDF (reference sequence). The CDR3 nucleotides are TGTGCCACCAGCTCAGGACATACGGCTAACTATGGCTACACCTTC. This translates into CATSSGHTANYGYTF.

The rearrangement joins TRBV7-9 to TRBJ1-3, with D uncertain. Germline loops: CDR1 SEHNR, CDR2 FQNEAQ (reference sequence). Trimming stripped 5 bases from V and 0 bases from J, with 11 bases between. CDR3 length: 15 amino acids. The CDR3 sequence is CASSASTSSGNTIYF. CDR3 nucleotide sequence: TGTGCCAGCAGCGCGTCAACTAGCTCTGGAAACACCATATATTTT.

V gene TRBV5-7 combines with J gene TRBJ1-4, with TRBD1 as a possible D gene (5 bases). TRBV5-7 is an ORF, and what it does is uncertain. V was pared by 4 bases and J by 4 bases, with 17 bases between. The CDR3 runs to 16 residues. DNA for the CDR3: TGTGCCAGCAGCCAGATAAATCAGGGTTTTAATGAAAAACTGTTTTTT. Protein product: CASSQINQGFNEKLFF.

The chain uses TRBV29-1 and TRBJ2-5; possible D gene TRBD1, 6 bases. The germline V gene encodes CDR1 SQVTM and CDR2 ANQGSEA. CDR3 length equals 13 residues. The V gene lost 5 bases and the J gene lost 5 bases, with 15 bases spanning the gap. For the CDR3, the DNA is TGCAGCGTTCCTAAGGACAGTTGGGAGACCCAGTACTTC. Translation: CSVPKDSWETQYF. Drawing the rest from reference TRBV29-1 and TRBJ2-5, the complete variable domain is SAVISQKPSRDICQRGTSLTIQCQVDSQVTMMFWYRQQPGQSLTLIATANQGSEATYESGFVIDKFPISRPNLTFSTLTVSNMSPEDSSIYLCSVPKDSWETQYFGPGTRLLVL.

The V gene is TRBV5-1, the J gene TRBJ2-3, with a possible D match to TRBD1 (7 bases). The V gene lost 7 bases and the J gene lost 1 base, with 13 bases spanning the gap. The germline V gene encodes CDR1 SGHRS and CDR2 YFSETQ. This CDR3 comprises 14 residues. CDR3 DNA: TGCGCCAGCCGCAGGGGGGCTGGCACAGATACGCAGTATTTT. Translating gives CASRRGAGTDTQYF.

This chain links TRBV7-2 with TRBJ1-3; TRBD1 aligns across 10 bases. Germline CDR1 is SGHTA and CDR2 is FQGNSA. Losses at the gene ends were 5 bases for V and 7 bases for J; bases not matched to a gene: 2. The CDR3 consists of 13 residues. The CDR3 DNA reads TGTGCCAGCAGCCGACAGGGGGCTAACACCATATATTTT. Residues: CASSRQGANTIYF.

This clone was recorded once. The rearrangement joins TRBV18 to TRBJ1-1, with TRBD1 identical over 7 bases. The V segment lost 3 bases and the J segment 0 bases; nucleotides outside the gene matches: 7. Germline loops: CDR1 KGHSH, CDR2 LQKENI. The CDR3 has 16 amino acids. The CDR3 loop is CASSPLTGHMNTEAFF. The CDR3 nucleotides are TGTGCCAGCTCACCTCTGACAGGGCATATGAACACTGAAGCTTTCTTT.

This sequence joins TRBV18 and TRBJ1-1, with TRBD1 matching over 10 bases. Germline CDR1 is KGHSH and CDR2 is LQKENI. V dropped 3 bases and J dropped 5; count of bases not matched to a gene: 3. The CDR3 has 14 residues. The CDR3 loop is CASSPTGGATEAFF. For the CDR3, the DNA is TGTGCCAGCTCACCGACAGGGGGCGCGACTGAAGCTTTCTTT.

The CDR3: CSGYRGQGAETQYF. The CDR3 DNA follows: TGCAGCGGGTACAGGGGGCAGGGTGCGGAGACCCAGTACTTC. The J gene is TRBJ2-5, the V gene TRBV29-1, with 9 bases aligning to TRBD1. Germline V gene data show CDR1 as SQVTM and CDR2 as ANQGSEA. This CDR3 has 14 amino acids. The trim removed 7 bases at V and 5 bases at J, leaving 11 bases unmatched.

In its sample, this clone was seen once. This chain uses TRBV11-2 with TRBJ2-3; 13 nucleotides align to TRBD2. Germline CDR1 reads SGHAT; CDR2 reads FQNNGV. This CDR3 comprises 16 residues. V was pared by 5 bases and J by 1 base, with 3 bases of the junction left unmatched. Here the CDR3 DNA reads TGTGCCAGCAGCGCAGGGACTAGCGGGGGCACAGATACGCAGTATTTT. This encodes CASSAGTSGGTDTQYF.